Presented here are 31 T cell receptor beta chains from one specimen sequenced in a study of blood T cell repertoires in COVID-19. Assay used: immunoSEQ multiplex PCR; TCRdb lists only in-frame clones, some missing. The sample lists roughly 180,000 clones; 82% were seen once. The sample consisted of peripheral blood. The receptors were gathered from a woman of 80 years or more with active or convalescent COVID-19.

The chain joins TRBV10-1 to TRBJ1-2, with D possibly TRBD1 on 5 matching bases. Germline CDR1 reads WNHNN; CDR2 reads SYGVQD (reference sequence). V shed 4 bases and J shed 4 bases, with 7 bases lying between them. This CDR3 region has 12 residues. CDR3 residues: CASSGTSYGYTF. In DNA, the CDR3 is TGCGCCAGCAGTGGGACATCCTATGGCTACACCTTC.

The count of this clone is one. This sequence joins TRBV5-1 and TRBJ2-2; D perhaps matches TRBD1 (5 bases). V was pared by 0 bases and J by 3 bases, with 9 bases between. CDR3 length equals 15 residues. The V gene's germline CDR1 is SGHRS and CDR2 YFSETQ. This chain's CDR3 is CASSLDTQDTGELFF. The CDR3 region has the DNA TGCGCCAGCAGCTTGGACACACAGGACACCGGGGAGCTGTTTTTT.

The chain carries TRBV28 and TRBJ2-7, with 8 bases matching TRBD1. This CDR3 contains 14 residues. V shed 3 bases, J shed 3 bases, and the junction held 4 bases outside the gene matches. CDR1 and CDR2 (germline): MDHEN, SYDVKM. This chain's CDR3 is CASSLGDRGYEQYF. As DNA, the CDR3 is TGTGCCAGCAGTTTGGGAGACAGGGGCTACGAGCAGTACTTC. Complete variable domain (other parts from reference TRBV28 and TRBJ2-7): DVKVTQSSRYLVKRTGEKVFLECVQDMDHENMFWYRQDPGLGLRLIYFSYDVKMKEKGDIPEGYSVSREKKERFSLILESASTNQTSMYLCASSLGDRGYEQYFGPGTRLTVT.

The rearrangement uses TRBV24-1 and TRBJ2-2; D is possibly TRBD2 (5 bases). The CDR3 contains 14 residues. V lost 2 bases and J lost 5, with 8 bases in between. The germline V gene has CDR1 KGHDR and CDR2 SFDVKD. The CDR3 here is CATSDYGLTGELFF. CDR3 DNA sequence: TGTGCCACCAGTGATTACGGACTGACCGGGGAGCTGTTTTTT.

This sequence joins TRBV12-5 and TRBJ2-2; TRBD2 aligns across 10 bases. This CDR3 has 17 amino acids. CDR1 LGHNT and CDR2 FRNRAP come from the germline V gene. V lost 2 bases and J lost 9; bases outside the gene matches: 12. CDR3 protein: CASGLSSGSLISWELFF. CDR3 DNA: TGTGCTAGTGGTTTGTCTAGCGGGAGTTTAATTAGCTGGGAGCTGTTTTTT.

V and J are TRBV9 and TRBJ2-5; 12 nucleotides match TRBD2. This CDR3 has 17 residues. CDR1 is SGDLS and CDR2 is YYNGEE in the germline V gene. The V gene end was trimmed by 0 bases and the J gene end by 4 bases; junction bases not matched to a gene: 7. The CDR3 reads CASSVGGLAGGPETQYF. In nucleotides, the CDR3 is TGTGCCAGCAGCGTAGGGGGGCTAGCGGGAGGGCCAGAGACCCAGTACTTC.

CDR3 coding DNA: TGCGCCAGCTTCCGGGACAGGGGCACAGATACGCAGTATTTT. Protein: CASFRDRGTDTQYF. The chain joins TRBV5-1 to TRBJ2-3; 9 bases align to TRBD1. CDR1 is SGHRS, CDR2 YFSETQ, per germline. V gave up 7 bases and J gave up 1 base; unmatched junction bases: 4. This CDR3 is 14 amino acids long.

The J gene is TRBJ1-1, the V gene TRBV6-6, with TRBD1 matching over 8 bases. J lost 5 bases, V lost 6 bases, and 11 bases had no gene match. Germline CDR1 and CDR2: MNHNY and SVGAGI (reference sequence). This CDR3 spans 15 amino acids. The CDR3 DNA sequence: TGTGCCAGCAGCTCGCTCACAGGGGGTGGGACTGAAGCTTTCTTT. It translates to CASSSLTGGGTEAFF.

The CDR3 sequence: CASSAKTGTSGSYEQFF. The CDR3, as DNA: TGTGCCAGCAGCGCGAAAACCGGGACTAGCGGGAGCTATGAGCAGTTCTTC. V gene TRBV9 combines with J gene TRBJ2-1, with 14 bases that match TRBD2. Germline V gives CDR1 SGDLS, CDR2 YYNGEE. V shed 3 bases, J shed 8 bases, and the junction held 10 bases outside the gene matches. The CDR3 is made up of 17 amino acids.

The rearrangement joins TRBV6-5 to TRBJ1-1; D remains unclear. V lost 2 bases, J lost 2 bases, and 15 bases lay in between. In germline, CDR1 is MNHEY, CDR2 SVGAGI. The CDR3 consists of 16 residues. CDR3 in amino acids: CASSYVLTVLNTEAFF. CDR3 coding DNA: TGTGCCAGCAGTTACGTTTTAACAGTTCTTAACACTGAAGCTTTCTTT.

This clone was picked up a small number of times. V usage is TRBV5-4 and J usage is TRBJ2-7; D may be TRBD1 (6 bases). V gave up 1 base and J gave up 0 bases, with 11 bases separating them. Per the germline V gene, CDR1 is SGHNT and CDR2 is YYREEE (reference sequence). The CDR3 contains 15 residues. The chain's CDR3 is CASSLQTGLSYEQYF. For the CDR3, the DNA is TGTGCCAGCAGCTTGCAGACAGGACTCTCCTACGAGCAGTACTTC.

This clone was seen more than once but under ten times. The CDR3 region is CASSTSTGYEQYF. CDR3 nucleotide sequence: TGTGCCAGTAGTACTAGTACAGGTTACGAGCAGTACTTC. The chain is built from TRBV19 and TRBJ2-7; possible D gene TRBD1, 5 bases. Germline CDR1 LNHDA, CDR2 SQIVND (reference sequence). CDR3 length: 13 amino acids. V was trimmed by 4 bases and J by 4 bases, leaving 11 bases between them.

The V call is TRBV6-6, the J call TRBJ1-1; D is possibly TRBD1 (6 bases). This CDR3 has 14 amino acids. Germline lookup yields CDR1 MNHNY and CDR2 SVGAGI (reference sequence). The V end lost 4 bases, the J end lost 4 bases, and 13 bases lay between the germline ends. CDR3 amino acids: CASSSRDTLTEAFF. The CDR3 DNA reads TGTGCCAGCAGTTCACGGGACACACTCACTGAAGCTTTCTTT.

This clone appeared a few times. This chain uses TRBV11-2 with TRBJ1-4; no firm D call. The CDR3 is 16 residues long. Trimming removed 1 base from V and 8 bases from J, with 17 bases in between. Germline V lookup: CDR1 SGHAT, CDR2 FQNNGV. As DNA, the CDR3 is TGTGCCAGCAGCTTAGGTACGGGGTTATTCGCCGAAAAACTGTTTTTT. Translating it yields CASSLGTGLFAEKLFF.

The chain employs TRBV5-1 and TRBJ1-5; no clear D. The length of the CDR3 is 15 residues. Germline V gene sequence: CDR1 SGHRS, CDR2 YFSETQ. V lost 5 bases to trimming and J lost 6 bases, with 18 bases between them. The CDR3 spells CASRVRPQGGQPQHF. DNA of the CDR3: TGCGCCAGCAGGGTAAGACCTCAAGGCGGTCAGCCCCAGCATTTT.

The count of this clone is one. The genes are TRBV30 and TRBJ2-6; 7 positions match TRBD1. CDR3 length: 16 amino acids. V trimming: 2 bases; J trimming: 1 base; junction bases outside the gene matches: 5. Germline values: CDR1 GTSNPN, CDR2 SVGIG (reference sequence). The CDR3 loop is CAWSPNRGSGANVLTF. CDR3 bases: TGTGCCTGGAGTCCTAACAGGGGATCTGGGGCCAACGTCCTGACTTTC.

The chain couples TRBV5-1 to TRBJ1-3, with D possibly TRBD1 on 5 matching bases. Germline CDR1 and CDR2: SGHRS and YFSETQ. The CDR3 totals 15 residues. V lost 5 bases to trimming and J lost 0 bases, with 12 bases between them. The CDR3 sequence is CASRPPGGSGNTIYF. For the CDR3, the DNA is TGCGCCAGCAGGCCCCCCGGGGGCTCTGGAAACACCATATATTTT.

The gene calls are TRBV5-1 and TRBJ1-2; D possibly corresponds to TRBD1 (6 bases). CDR1 and CDR2 (germline): SGHRS, YFSETQ. Trimming removed 5 bases at V and 2 bases at J, with 13 bases between. The CDR3 has 14 amino acids. The CDR3 DNA reads as TGCGCCAGCAGTTATGAGCAGGGGAACTATGGCTACACCTTC. Translation gives CASSYEQGNYGYTF.

This clone was seen at least ten times. The chain recombines TRBV19 with TRBJ1-3, with TRBD1 identical over 10 bases. The ends lost 4 bases at V and 8 bases at J; junction bases unmatched: 11. Germline V CDR1 and CDR2: LNHDA, SQIVND (reference sequence). The CDR3 sequence is 16 residues long. CDR3: CASSTATGTGAYTIYF. CDR3 DNA: TGTGCCAGTAGTACCGCAACCGGGACAGGGGCCTACACCATATATTTT.

Here the CDR3 DNA reads TGTGCCTGGTCCCCCGGGAGCAACGGGCCGATAATGGATCGCTACACCTTC. Translation gives CAWSPGSNGPIMDRYTF. This chain connects TRBV30 to TRBJ1-2; no definite D call. Germline V gene lookup returns CDR1 GTSNPN and CDR2 SVGIG (reference sequence). V shed 5 bases and J shed 9 bases, with 31 bases lying between them. The CDR3 is made up of 17 amino acids.

The chain joins TRBV15 to TRBJ1-4, with 7 bases lining up with TRBD1. The CDR3 covers 14 residues. Germline-derived CDR1 and CDR2 are LNHNV and YYDKDF (reference sequence). V was pared by 4 bases and J by 3 bases, with 2 bases of the junction left unmatched. The CDR3 reads CATSTTGSNEKLFF. The CDR3 bases are TGTGCCACCAGCACGACAGGGTCTAATGAAAAACTGTTTTTT.

This rearrangement joins TRBV5-1 to TRBJ1-5, with D possibly being TRBD1 (5 bases). The CDR3 spans 13 residues. Germline CDR1 SGHRS, CDR2 YFSETQ. V was cut by 3 bases and J by 4 bases, with 8 bases left in between. The CDR3 reads CASSYQGNQPQHF. The CDR3 region has the DNA TGCGCCAGCAGCTATCAGGGAAATCAGCCCCAGCATTTT.

This chain uses TRBV2 with TRBJ2-7, with TRBD2 as a possible D gene (5 bases). V lost 7 bases and J lost 3, with 10 bases in between. Germline CDR1 reads SNHLY; CDR2 reads FYNNEI. The CDR3 is 12 residues long. The CDR3 spells CASKAEVYEQYF. The CDR3 region has the DNA TGTGCCAGCAAGGCGGAGGTCTACGAGCAGTACTTC.

There are a few counts of this clone. This sequence joins TRBV29-1 and TRBJ1-1; TRBD1 is a possible D gene (6 bases). The CDR3 totals 14 residues. The V and J ends lost 6 bases and 0 bases respectively, with 14 bases between them. Germline V gene sequence: CDR1 SQVTM, CDR2 ANQGSEA. The CDR3 DNA reads TGCAGCGTGAACACGGGACACCTGAACACTGAAGCTTTCTTT. Protein sequence: CSVNTGHLNTEAFF.

The chain is built from TRBV7-9 and TRBJ1-1; 7 bases are shared with TRBD1. The CDR3 loop spans 14 amino acids. Germline V gene data show CDR1 as SEHNR and CDR2 as FQNEAQ (reference sequence). The ends lost 1 base at V and 4 bases at J; junction bases unmatched: 3. CDR3 sequence reads: CASSLVTGSTEAFF. Here the CDR3 DNA reads TGTGCCAGCAGCTTAGTGACAGGGAGCACTGAAGCTTTCTTT.

This clone occurred a few times. The chain recombines TRBV9 with TRBJ1-2; 8 bases map to TRBD1. The CDR3 runs to 16 residues. V shed 2 bases and J 5 bases; nucleotides not matched to a gene: 11. CDR1 and CDR2 from the germline V gene are SGDLS and YYNGEE. The CDR3 protein is CASSVNDNRGGYGYTF. For the CDR3, the DNA is TGTGCCAGCAGCGTTAACGATAACAGGGGGGGATATGGCTACACCTTC.

The chain employs TRBV5-1 and TRBJ2-7; D may be TRBD2 (6 bases). Germline CDR1 and CDR2: SGHRS and YFSETQ. The CDR3 runs to 14 residues. Trimming removed 0 bases at V and 5 bases at J, with 12 bases between. CDR3 sequence: CASSLALASHEQYF. The CDR3 DNA is TGCGCCAGCAGCTTGGCCCTAGCGAGCCACGAGCAGTACTTC.

The V call is TRBV19, the J call TRBJ1-4; perhaps TRBD1 as D (5 bases). This CDR3 contains 14 residues. Trimming stripped 5 bases from V and 5 bases from J, with 12 bases between. Germline V lookup: CDR1 LNHDA, CDR2 SQIVND (reference sequence). The CDR3 nucleotides are TGTGCCAGTAGTTCGGGACTGCTCAATGAAAAACTGTTTTTT. Its protein product is CASSSGLLNEKLFF. Full variable domain (missing parts from reference TRBV19 and TRBJ1-4): DGGITQSPKYLFRKEGQNVTLSCEQNLNHDAMYWYRQDPGQGLRLIYYSQIVNDFQKGDIAEGYSVSREKKESFPLTVTSAQKNPTAFYLCASSSGLLNEKLFFGSGTQLSVL.

The CDR3 sequence: CAWSAVIGNTIYF. The CDR3 DNA follows: TGTGCCTGGAGTGCAGTTATTGGAAACACCATATATTTT. The chain uses TRBV30 and TRBJ1-3; no definite D call. The CDR3 loop spans 13 amino acids. Germline V gene data show CDR1 as GTSNPN and CDR2 as SVGIG (reference sequence). The V gene lost 1 base and the J gene lost 3 bases, with 7 bases spanning the gap.

The V and J genes are TRBV2 and TRBJ1-5, with TRBD1 as a possible D gene (6 bases). The V gene's germline CDR1 is SNHLY and CDR2 FYNNEI. Deletions cut 3 bases from V and 6 bases from J, with 9 bases between. The CDR3 sequence is 13 residues long. The CDR3 here is CASSEAGAQPQHF. Written as DNA, the CDR3 is TGTGCCAGCAGTGAGGCAGGGGCTCAGCCCCAGCATTTT.

This rearrangement joins TRBV7-9 to TRBJ2-1; 10 nucleotides agree with TRBD2. With 5 bases clipped from V and 12 bases from J, the junction kept 13 bases outside the gene matches. Per germline, CDR1 SEHNR and CDR2 FQNEAQ (reference sequence). There are 15 residues in the CDR3. The CDR3 spells CASSQGLADNRAQFF. CDR3 sequence (DNA): TGTGCCAGCAGCCAAGGACTAGCGGATAACCGAGCGCAGTTCTTC.